A single sample gave rise to the 9 T cell receptor beta chains below, sequenced in a study of control samples from healthy donors and cancer patients (TCRdb year 2020). Library creation used the immunoSEQ multiplex PCR assay. The table comes from immuneACCESS by way of TCRdb, which keeps in-frame sequences with V and J called. Part of the clones is missing from these tables; in studies checked, under half for an unresolved V gene and the rest for unknown reasons. Counted in this sample were some 77,000 clones; about 88% of them appeared once. Of the sample, roughly 7.6% is held by the ten largest clones. The sample comprised blood. The receptor set was obtained from a woman aged 55-70 years in good health.

This CDR3 reads CASSLQMTGANTEAFF. The CDR3 nucleotides are TGTGCCAGCAGTCTCCAGATGACAGGGGCTAACACTGAAGCTTTCTTT. The rearrangement uses TRBV2 and TRBJ1-1, with 8 positions matching TRBD1. The V segment lost 5 bases and the J segment 2 bases; nucleotides outside the gene matches: 10. Germline V gives CDR1 SNHLY, CDR2 FYNNEI. The length of the CDR3 is 16 residues.

V usage is TRBV4-1 and J usage is TRBJ2-6; 8 nucleotides line up with TRBD1. This CDR3 is built from 21 residues. The V segment lost 0 bases and the J segment 0 bases; nucleotides outside the gene matches: 13. Germline CDR1 MGHRA, CDR2 YSYEKL. DNA for the CDR3: TGCGCCAGCAGCCAAGATAGGACAGGGTTTCAATTACTCTCTGGGGCCAACGTCCTGACTTTC. It is translated as CASSQDRTGFQLLSGANVLTF.

This chain connects TRBV6-1 to TRBJ1-5; maybe TRBD1 (5 bases). The CDR3 runs to 18 residues. V was trimmed by 0 bases and J by 0 bases, leaving 15 bases between them. Germline CDR1 MNHNS, CDR2 SASEGT. CDR3 amino acids: CASSEALAGSFSNQPQHF. The CDR3, as DNA: TGTGCCAGCAGTGAAGCGCTGGCAGGGAGTTTTAGCAATCAGCCCCAGCATTTT.

V is TRBV12-5 and J is TRBJ2-7, with D perhaps TRBD1 (5 bases). The CDR3 totals 13 residues. CDR1 LGHNT and CDR2 FRNRAP come from the germline V gene. Between the trimmed V and J ends, which lost 6 bases and 3 bases, there was a span of 12 bases. The CDR3 sequence: CASGVDIRYEQYF. The CDR3 DNA sequence: TGTGCTAGTGGGGTGGACATCCGCTACGAGCAGTACTTC.

The chain couples TRBV4-2 to TRBJ2-1; TRBD1 aligns across 9 bases. The V and J ends lost 3 bases and 0 bases, in that order; junction bases with no gene match: 3. The CDR3 totals 16 residues. CDR1 is LGHNA, CDR2 YNFKEQ, per germline. CDR3 region: CASSHGDRDSYNEQFF. CDR3 in DNA: TGTGCCAGCAGCCACGGGGACAGGGACTCCTACAATGAGCAGTTCTTC.

This chain's CDR3 is CASSLTGDGYTF. The DNA of the CDR3 is TGTGCCAGCAGCTTGACAGGGGACGGCTACACCTTC. The V call is TRBV11-2, the J call TRBJ1-2; 8 nucleotides line up with TRBD1. CDR1 is SGHAT and CDR2 is FQNNGV in the germline V gene. The V segment lost 3 bases and the J segment 8 bases; nucleotides outside the gene matches: 2. The length of the CDR3 is 12 residues.

The chain uses TRBV11-2 and TRBJ2-7, with D tentatively TRBD1 (5 bases). CDR1 and CDR2 (germline): SGHAT, FQNNGV. The CDR3 covers 14 residues. Trimming took off 1 base at V and 5 bases at J, with 12 bases between the two ends. CDR3 sequence reads: CASSLAGPGDEQYF. CDR3 in DNA: TGTGCCAGCAGCTTAGCAGGGCCTGGGGACGAGCAGTACTTC.

The V gene is TRBV7-2, the J gene TRBJ2-5, with 9 bases lining up with TRBD2. The CDR3 consists of 14 residues. Germline V gives CDR1 SGHTA, CDR2 FQGNSA. The junction had 4 bases not matched to a gene; V was cut back by 4 bases and J by 4 bases. Here the CDR3 DNA reads TGTGCCAGCAGCTCGGGACTAGCTCGAGAGACCCAGTACTTC. Its translation: CASSSGLARETQYF.

In its sample, this clone was seen once. This chain links TRBV30 with TRBJ2-1; 7 nucleotides match TRBD2. The CDR3 is 16 amino acids. The germline V gene encodes CDR1 GTSNPN and CDR2 SVGIG (reference sequence). J gave up 3 bases and V 3 bases, and 11 bases lay outside the gene matches. The CDR3 loop is CAWSPRGTKSYNEQFF. The CDR3 DNA reads TGTGCCTGGAGCCCTCGGGGGACTAAGAGCTACAATGAGCAGTTCTTC.